This T cell receptor (beta chain) was sequenced during a study of T cell responses to AZD1222 COVID-19 vaccine. Profiling relied on immunoSEQ multiplex PCR, and the TCRdb table lists in-frame clones only, not all of them. The top ten hold 0.75% to 1% of the sample, which has about 190,000 clones, approximately 91% seen once. Per germline, CDR1 LNHDA and CDR2 SQIVND (reference sequence). With 1 base clipped from V and 4 bases from J, the junction kept 5 bases outside the gene matches. The CDR3 is made up of 16 amino acids. This TCR was recovered from an adult in good health. The rearrangement links TRBV19 to TRBJ2-7; 12 positions agree with TRBD2. Specimen: peripheral blood, collected on day 0 of AZD1222 vaccination. Written as DNA, the CDR3 is TGTGCCAGTAGTATAGGACTAGCGGGAGACATATACGAGCAGTACTTC. This codes for CASSIGLAGDIYEQYF. Combining the CDR3 with reference TRBV19 and TRBJ2-7 gives the whole variable domain DGGITQSPKYLFRKEGQNVTLSCEQNLNHDAMYWYRQDPGQGLRLIYYSQIVNDFQKGDIAEGYSVSREKKESFPLTVTSAQKNPTAFYLCASSIGLAGDIYEQYFGPGTRLTVT.